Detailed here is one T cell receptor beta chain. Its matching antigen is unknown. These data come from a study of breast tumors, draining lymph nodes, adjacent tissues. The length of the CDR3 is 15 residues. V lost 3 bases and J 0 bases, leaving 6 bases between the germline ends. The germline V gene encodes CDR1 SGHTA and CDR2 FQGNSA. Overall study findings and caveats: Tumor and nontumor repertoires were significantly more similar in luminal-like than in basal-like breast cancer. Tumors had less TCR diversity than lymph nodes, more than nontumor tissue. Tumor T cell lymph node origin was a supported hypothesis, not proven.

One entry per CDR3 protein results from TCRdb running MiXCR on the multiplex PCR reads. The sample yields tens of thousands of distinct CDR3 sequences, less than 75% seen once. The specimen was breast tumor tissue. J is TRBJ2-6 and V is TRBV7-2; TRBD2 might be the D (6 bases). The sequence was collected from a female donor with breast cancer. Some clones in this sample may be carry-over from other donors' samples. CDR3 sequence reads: CASSLDYSGANVLTF. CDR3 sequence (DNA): TGTGCCAGCAGCTTGGACTACTCTGGGGCCAACGTCCTGACTTTC.